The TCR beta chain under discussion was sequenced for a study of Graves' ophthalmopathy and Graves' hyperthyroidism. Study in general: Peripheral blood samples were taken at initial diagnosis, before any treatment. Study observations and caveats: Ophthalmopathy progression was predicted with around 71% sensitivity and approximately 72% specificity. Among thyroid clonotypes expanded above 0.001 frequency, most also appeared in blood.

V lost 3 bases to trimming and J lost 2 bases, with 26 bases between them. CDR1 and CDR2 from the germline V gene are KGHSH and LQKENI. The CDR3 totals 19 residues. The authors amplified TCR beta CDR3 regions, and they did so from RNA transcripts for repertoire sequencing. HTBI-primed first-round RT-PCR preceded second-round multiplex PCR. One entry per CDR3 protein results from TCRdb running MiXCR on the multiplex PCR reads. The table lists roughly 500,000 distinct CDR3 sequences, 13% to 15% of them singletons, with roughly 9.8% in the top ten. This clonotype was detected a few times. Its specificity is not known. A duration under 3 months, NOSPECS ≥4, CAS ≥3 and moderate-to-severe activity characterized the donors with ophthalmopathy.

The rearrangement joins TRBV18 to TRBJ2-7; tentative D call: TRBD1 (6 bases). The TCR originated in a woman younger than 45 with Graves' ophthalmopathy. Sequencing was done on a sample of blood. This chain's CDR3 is CASSPGVTLVGQRPYEQYF. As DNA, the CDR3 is TGTGCCAGCTCACCCGGTGTAACCCTTGTAGGACAGAGACCCTACGAGCAGTACTTC.